These T cell receptor beta chains were read from a single sample in a study of blood T cell repertoires in COVID-19. Sequencing used immunoSEQ multiplex PCR; TCRdb keeps in-frame clones, though not all of them. The table records 45,000 to 50,000 clones, 80% to 90% of them present only once. The sequencing sample was made of peripheral blood. The receptors here all came from a man aged 50-59 years with acute or convalescent COVID-19. Both conserved end residues are part of each CDR3. D genes are given only for firm matches. The listing skips clone size in some rows; elsewhere it reads once, few, many or a size class.

J gene | CDR3 length | V gene | D gene | clone size | CDR3 DNA | CDR3 protein
TRBJ2-2 | 14 | TRBV18 | NA | once | TGTGCCAGTTCCTCGAACAGCTACACCGGGGAGCTGTTTTTT | CASSSNSYTGELFF
TRBJ1-2 | 14 | TRBV7-9 | NA | NA | TGTGCCAGCAGCTTCAGAGGACAGCCCTATGGCTACACCTTC | CASSFRGQPYGYTF
TRBJ1-3 | 16 | TRBV18 | TRBD1 | once | TGTGCCAGCTCACCGGGGACAGGGGGAAGTGGAAACACCATATATTTT | CASSPGTGGSGNTIYF
TRBJ1-2 | 16 | TRBV7-2 | NA | NA | TGTGCCAGCAGCTTAGCAGGAGGGGCTGATATATGGGGCTACACCTTC | CASSLAGGADIWGYTF
TRBJ1-1 | 14 | TRBV6-5 | NA | NA | TGTGCCAGCAGGAGCCGACACATGGACACTGAAGCTTTCTTT | CASRSRHMDTEAFF
TRBJ2-1 | 16 | TRBV5-1 | TRBD2 | NA | TGCGCCAGCAGCTTGAGCCTAGCGGGGCAATACAATGAGCAGTTCTTC | CASSLSLAGQYNEQFF
TRBJ1-1 | 15 | TRBV4-2 | TRBD1 | NA | TGTGCCAGCAGCGCCCCGGGACAGGGTGCGCCTGAAGCTTTCTTT | CASSAPGQGAPEAFF
TRBJ2-1 | 21 | TRBV15 | TRBD2 | few | TGTGCCACCAGCAGAGAAGCCGGGACTAGCGGGGGGAAGAGCTCCTACAATGAGCAGTTCTTC | CATSREAGTSGGKSSYNEQFF
TRBJ1-2 | 12 | TRBV24-1 | NA | NA | TGTGCCACCAGTTTGCAGGGTGATGGCTACACCTTC | CATSLQGDGYTF
TRBJ1-1 | 15 | TRBV19 | NA | once | TGTGCCAGTATCAGGGGACCCGCCCGAGAAACTGAAGCTTTCTTT | CASIRGPARETEAFF
TRBJ2-7 | 13 | TRBV6-2/TRBV6-3 | NA | NA | TGTGCCAGCAGCCGCCAGGGCCCTACGAAGCAGTACTTC | CASSRQGPTKQYF
TRBJ1-2 | 14 | TRBV23-1 | TRBD1 | once | TGCGCCAGCAGACCAACAGGGGTCATATATGGCTACACCTTC | CASRPTGVIYGYTF